The next 26 T cell receptor beta chains were all read from a single sample in a study of T cell clonality in common variable immunodeficiency. Using immunoSEQ multiplex PCR, the repertoire was profiled, and TCRdb retains in-frame clones only, with some absent. The sample contains around 60,000 clones, none of them singletons. Sample: peripheral blood mononuclear cells. These receptors were taken from a person between 18 and 75 years old in good health.

The sample holds many counts of this clone. The read comes to an end 3 residues before the CDR3 does, leaving the germline J gene to fill in the end. The chain joins TRBV6-1 to TRBJ2-1, with D maybe TRBD1 (6 bases). This CDR3 has 16 residues. The V and J ends lost 2 bases and 9 bases respectively, with 20 bases between them. Germline V gene lookup returns CDR1 MNHNS and CDR2 SASEGT. CDR3 sequence reads: CASSEWTVTIFGEQFF. The CDR3 bases that were read are TGTGCCAGCAGTGAATGGACAGTAACAATATTTGGTGAG.

This clone was recorded many times. Coverage ceases 3 residues before the CDR3 finishes, and the germline J gene fills in the end. V and J are TRBV30 and TRBJ2-1; 13 positions agree with TRBD2. The V segment lost 5 bases and the J segment 7 bases; nucleotides outside the gene matches: 8. This CDR3 is built from 15 residues. Germline-derived CDR1 and CDR2 are GTSNPN and SVGIG (reference sequence). CDR3: CAWSVGTSGMNEQFF. CDR3 DNA, as far as it was read: TGTGCCTGGTCGGTTGGGACTAGCGGGATGAATGAG.

This clone was counted ten times or more. The read stops 3 residues short of the end of the CDR3; the missing end is completed from the germline J gene. V usage is TRBV18 and J usage is TRBJ2-7; D may be TRBD1 (5 bases). This CDR3 has 14 amino acids. The V gene lost 1 base and the J gene lost 2 bases, with 9 bases spanning the gap. Germline V gene data show CDR1 as KGHSH and CDR2 as LQKENI. The CDR3 reads CASSPLRVTYEQYF. CDR3 DNA (partial): TGTGCCAGCTCACCACTCAGGGTTACCTACGAG. Together with reference TRBV18 and TRBJ2-7, the CDR3 gives the full variable domain: NAGVMQNPRHLVRRRGQEARLRCSPMKGHSHVYWYRQLPEEGLKFMVYLQKENIIDESGMPKERFSAEFPKEGPSILRIQQVVRGDSAAYFCASSPLRVTYEQYFGPGTRLTVT.

The sample holds many counts of this clone. The read ends 3 residues shy of where the CDR3 ends; the end is completed using the germline J gene. The chain uses TRBV5-1 and TRBJ2-2; TRBD2 agrees at 16 bases. Germline values: CDR1 SGHRS, CDR2 YFSETQ. CDR3 length: 19 amino acids. The junction had 7 bases not matched to a gene; V was cut back by 4 bases and J by 1 base. The DNA read from the CDR3 is TGCGCCAGCAGCCCGGGACTAGCGGGAGGGCTGAGGAACACCGGGGAG. Protein sequence: CASSPGLAGGLRNTGE. The full-length CDR3 reads as CASSPGLAGGLRNTGELFF.

This clone was found many times. The read stops 3 residues short of the end of the CDR3; the missing end is completed from the germline J gene. This rearrangement joins TRBV27 to TRBJ2-3; 14 nucleotides agree with TRBD2. V lost 6 bases, J lost 2 bases, and 7 bases stayed unmatched. CDR1 and CDR2 from the germline V gene are MNHEY and SMNVEV (reference sequence). The CDR3 is 17 residues long. CDR3 in amino acids: CASSLGTSGGATDTQYF. The CDR3 DNA, read in part, is TGTGCCAGCAGCCTAGGGACTAGCGGGGGAGCCACAGATACG.

This clone was seen ten or more times. The read terminates 3 residues ahead of where the CDR3 ends, so the germline J gene completes it. The V call is TRBV5-8, the J call TRBJ2-3; 7 nucleotides line up with TRBD2. This CDR3 comprises 14 residues. The ends lost 4 bases at V and 6 bases at J; junction bases unmatched: 8. Germline values: CDR1 SGHTS, CDR2 YDEGEE. CDR3 loop: CASSQLAAGDTQYF. Incomplete CDR3 DNA: TGTGCCAGCAGCCAGCTAGCGGCTGGGGATACG.

This clone was seen repeatedly, ten times or more. The read halts 3 residues ahead of the CDR3 end, with the missing end drawn from the germline J gene. J is TRBJ2-7 and V is TRBV13, with 8 nucleotides matching TRBD2. There are 16 residues in the CDR3. The J segment lost 0 bases and the V segment lost 0 bases, leaving 4 bases of the junction unmatched. CDR1 and CDR2 (germline): PRHDT, FYEKMQ (reference sequence). CDR3 region: CASSLGLAGSSYEQYF. The DNA read from the CDR3 is TGTGCCAGCAGCTTAGGGCTAGCGGGCAGCTCCTACGAG.

This clone occurred many times. The read ends 3 residues early relative to the CDR3; the germline J gene fills the gap. The rearrangement uses TRBV7-3 and TRBJ2-3; TRBD1 aligns across 8 bases. This CDR3 spans 17 amino acids. Unmatched junction bases numbered 10, after V lost 2 bases and J lost 3 bases. The germline gives CDR1 SGHTA, CDR2 FQGTGA. Here the CDR3 reads CASSLGQGAILTDTQYF. The sequenced part of the CDR3 DNA is TGTGCCAGCAGCTTAGGGCAGGGGGCGATTCTTACAGATACG.

Ten or more counts support this clone. The read gets to within 3 residues of the CDR3 end, and the germline J gene fills in the rest. This chain joins TRBV5-1 and TRBJ2-7; perhaps TRBD1 as D (6 bases). The CDR3 contains 15 residues. CDR1 and CDR2 (germline): SGHRS, YFSETQ. V lost 4 bases and J 3 bases, leaving 17 bases between the germline ends. The part of the CDR3 DNA that was read is TGCGCCAGCAGCCAGGGACACACGAGCCGCTACGAG. Encoded protein: CASSQGHTSRYE. The whole CDR3 reads CASSQGHTSRYEQYF.

This clone appeared a few times. Sequencing ends 3 residues short of the CDR3 end; the germline J gene provides the rest. The chain combines TRBV5-6 with TRBJ2-7; 8 bases line up with TRBD1. The germline gives CDR1 SGHDT, CDR2 YYEEEE. The V gene end was trimmed by 6 bases and the J gene end by 5 bases; junction bases not matched to a gene: 10. CDR3 size: 14 residues. CDR3 region: CASTIGQGADEQYF. The CDR3 DNA, read in part, is TGTGCCAGCACCATCGGTCAGGGGGCAGACGAG.

This clone was seen only a few times. Read coverage stops 3 residues before the CDR3 terminus; the germline J gene supplies the remainder. The rearrangement links TRBV5-1 to TRBJ1-3, with D perhaps TRBD1 (5 bases). Germline V gene data show CDR1 as SGHRS and CDR2 as YFSETQ. There are 16 residues in the CDR3. The ends were cut back, 0 bases at V and 0 bases at J, with 10 bases in the middle. The CDR3 here is CASSLDGGGSGNTIYF. CDR3 bases read: TGCGCCAGCAGCTTGGATGGGGGGGGCTCTGGAAACACC. Filled out from reference TRBV5-1 and TRBJ1-3, the complete variable domain reads KAGVTQTPRYLIKTRGQQVTLSCSPISGHRSVSWYQQTPGQGLQFLFEYFSETQRNKGNFPGRFSGRQFSNSRSEMNVSTLELGDSALYLCASSLDGGGSGNTIYFGEGSWLTVV.

A word on this clone: The read gets to within 3 residues of the CDR3 end, and the germline J gene fills in the rest. The chain employs TRBV7-9 and TRBJ2-2, with 9 bases fitting TRBD2. The CDR3 contains 15 residues. Germline-derived CDR1 and CDR2 are SEHNR and FQNEAQ (reference sequence). Trimming took 6 bases from V and 7 from J; bases not matched to a gene: 9. The CDR3 reads CASRRIAGEDGELFF. CDR3 DNA (partial): TGTGCCAGCAGACGTATAGCGGGAGAAGACGGGGAG.

This clone showed up many times. The read gets to within 3 residues of the CDR3 end, and the germline J gene fills in the rest. The rearrangement links TRBV20-1 to TRBJ2-4, with D perhaps matching TRBD1 (5 bases). Trimming took off 6 bases at V and 1 base at J, with 16 bases between the two ends. From germline, CDR1 is DFQATT and CDR2 SNEGSKA (reference sequence). CDR3 size: 15 residues. The CDR3 loop reads CSAIGARRAKNIQYF. Partial CDR3 DNA: TGCAGTGCCATAGGGGCGCGTCGGGCCAAAAACATT.

This clone was observed at least ten times. The CDR3 end is not reached by the read, which stops 3 residues before it; the germline J gene fills it in. This sequence joins TRBV19 and TRBJ2-3; 9 positions match TRBD2. Germline V gives CDR1 LNHDA, CDR2 SQIVND (reference sequence). V was clipped by 3 bases and J by 6 bases; unmatched bases: 7. This CDR3 is 15 amino acids long. CDR3 DNA (partial): TGTGCCAGTAGTATGATGCGGGGGGGCCGGGATACG. This translates into CASSMMRGGRDT. From start to end, the CDR3 is CASSMMRGGRDTQYF. The whole variable domain, remainder taken from reference TRBV19 and TRBJ2-3, is DGGITQSPKYLFRKEGQNVTLSCEQNLNHDAMYWYRQDPGQGLRLIYYSQIVNDFQKGDIAEGYSVSREKKESFPLTVTSAQKNPTAFYLCASSMMRGGRDTQYFGPGTRLTVL.

This clone was observed at least ten times. The CDR3 spells CSAKDRAWDGYTF. The CDR3 bases that were read are TGCAGTGCTAAGGACAGGGCGTGGGATGGC. The gene calls are TRBV20-1 and TRBJ1-2; TRBD1 matches at 8 bases. The read ends 3 residues shy of where the CDR3 ends; the end is completed using the germline J gene. The V gene end was trimmed by 4 bases and the J gene end by 6 bases; junction bases not matched to a gene: 7. The CDR3 contains 13 residues. Germline loops: CDR1 DFQATT, CDR2 SNEGSKA (reference sequence).

This clone was observed many times. The CDR3 end falls 3 residues outside the read, so it is completed with the germline J gene. The V gene is TRBV14, the J gene TRBJ2-7, with D maybe TRBD1 (6 bases). The CDR3 sequence is 16 residues long. V lost 5 bases, J lost 4 bases, and 21 bases lay in between. CDR1 is SGHDN, CDR2 FVKESK, per germline. The sequenced part of the CDR3 DNA is TGTGCCAGCAGCAGGGTCAAGGGGGAGATGGGGTACGAG. Translating gives CASSRVKGEMGYE. The entire CDR3 reads CASSRVKGEMGYEQYF.

The sample holds many counts of this clone. The read comes to an end 3 residues before the CDR3 does, leaving the germline J gene to fill in the end. This chain connects TRBV20-1 to TRBJ2-7; no definite D call. The V end was cut by 6 bases, the J end by 0 bases, with 12 bases between. The CDR3 runs 13 residues. CDR1 and CDR2 (germline): DFQATT, SNEGSKA (reference sequence). The chain's CDR3 is CSAPGSSSYEQYF. Incomplete CDR3 DNA: TGCAGTGCCCCGGGTTCTAGCTCCTACGAG.

This clone was counted ten times or more. The sequence runs out 3 residues before the end of the CDR3; the remainder is reconstructed from the germline J gene. The rearrangement joins TRBV20-1 to TRBJ2-4, with a possible D match to TRBD2 (6 bases). CDR1 DFQATT and CDR2 SNEGSKA come from the germline V gene (reference sequence). This CDR3 has 13 residues. CDR3 loop: CSARLEGNQPQYF. The covered CDR3 bases are TGCAGTGCACGACTAGAGGGCAATCAGCCT.

This clone was recorded at least ten times. The CDR3 end lies 3 residues beyond the end of the read and is filled in from the germline J gene. This rearrangement joins TRBV5-1 to TRBJ1-1, with D tentatively TRBD1 (6 bases). The CDR3 sequence is 15 residues long. The germline V and J ends were trimmed by 4 bases and 1 base, with 14 bases remaining between them. CDR1 and CDR2 from the germline V gene are SGHRS and YFSETQ. The CDR3 DNA, read in part, is TGCGCCAGCAGCCCCCTGACAGGAGCGAACACTGAA. The encoded protein is CASSPLTGANTE. The whole CDR3 protein is CASSPLTGANTEAFF.

This clone was counted many times. The read stops 3 residues short of the end of the CDR3; the missing end is completed from the germline J gene. V gene TRBV30 combines with J gene TRBJ2-2; D ambiguous. Germline loops: CDR1 GTSNPN, CDR2 SVGIG (reference sequence). The CDR3 is made up of 12 amino acids. V was cut by 2 bases and J by 4 bases, with 5 bases left in between. CDR3 bases read: TGTGCCTGGAGTCCCTTCACCGGGGAG. Protein product: CAWSPFTGE. The whole CDR3 region reads CAWSPFTGELFF.

This clone was counted a few times. The sequenced fragment ends 3 residues before the CDR3 boundary, so the rest is inferred from the germline J gene. The chain recombines TRBV10-2 with TRBJ1-1, with D possibly TRBD1 on 6 matching bases. V was trimmed by 7 bases and J by 4 bases, leaving 10 bases between them. The CDR3 consists of 12 residues. Germline CDR1 is WSHSY and CDR2 is SAAADI. The CDR3: CASNRGITEAFF. CDR3 DNA, as far as it was read: TGCGCCAGCAATAGGGGGATCACTGAA.

This clone was counted at least ten times. The sequence runs out 3 residues before the end of the CDR3; the remainder is reconstructed from the germline J gene. The rearrangement uses TRBV7-9 and TRBJ1-1; 8 nucleotides agree with TRBD1. V gave up 5 bases and J gave up 0 bases; unmatched junction bases: 5. CDR3 size: 15 residues. Looked up from germline, CDR1 is SEHNR and CDR2 is FQNEAQ (reference sequence). Partial CDR3 DNA: TGTGCCAGCAGCCACGGACAGGGAGTGAACACTGAA. Translated, it gives CASSHGQGVNTE. The whole CDR3 protein is CASSHGQGVNTEAFF.

The table lists this clone with many counts. The read is 3 residues too short to cover the CDR3 end, so that end is filled in from the germline J gene. This chain joins TRBV11-2 and TRBJ1-1; tentative D call: TRBD1 (6 bases). Germline values: CDR1 SGHAT, CDR2 FQNNGV. Trimming left V 1 base short and J 2 bases short, with 8 bases between. The CDR3 extends over 14 amino acids. CDR3 sequence: CASSLGTVNTEAFF. The CDR3 DNA, read in part, is TGTGCCAGCAGCTTAGGGACAGTTAACACTGAA.

This clone was seen a few times. Read data end 3 residues before the CDR3 end; the end is taken from the germline J gene. The rearrangement uses TRBV5-4 and TRBJ2-7; D perhaps matches TRBD2 (7 bases). Per germline, CDR1 SGHNT and CDR2 YYREEE (reference sequence). Trimming took 1 base from V and 2 from J, leaving 10 bases between them. The CDR3 has 14 residues. The chain's CDR3 is CASSLRGAPYEQYF. The part of the CDR3 DNA that was read is TGTGCCAGCAGCTTGCGGGGGGCTCCCTACGAG.

As concerns this clone: The read terminates 3 residues before the CDR3 end, so the remaining end is supplied by the germline J gene. V and J are TRBV10-2 and TRBJ2-3; TRBD2 matches 13 bases. The CDR3 spans 15 residues. Germline assignment: CDR1 WSHSY and CDR2 SAAADI. V was clipped by 4 bases and J by 5 bases; unmatched bases: 3. The CDR3 region is CASSATSGRGDTQYF. The sequenced part of the CDR3 DNA is TGCGCCAGCAGTGCAACTAGCGGGAGGGGAGATACG.

This clone was seen repeatedly, ten times or more. The CDR3 goes on 3 residues after the read ends, and that part is filled in from the germline J gene. The gene calls are TRBV30 and TRBJ2-7; 7 bases align to TRBD2. V was pared by 3 bases and J by 2 bases, with 7 bases of the junction left unmatched. Germline V lookup: CDR1 GTSNPN, CDR2 SVGIG (reference sequence). There are 14 residues in the CDR3. CDR3 bases read: TGTGCCTGGAGAAGAGCGGGGTCGGCCTACGAG. The encoded protein is CAWRRAGSAYE. The entire CDR3 sequence reads CAWRRAGSAYEQYF.